This T cell receptor (beta chain) appears in the sequencing data of a study of T cells in Graves' hyperthyroidism and ophthalmopathy. Study summary: Peripheral blood samples were taken at initial diagnosis, prior to any treatment.

RNA transcripts yielded amplified TCR beta CDR3 regions. The HTBI primer set was used in a first-round RT-PCR of the TCR CDR3. TCRdb processed the multiplex PCR reads anew with MiXCR; each CDR3 protein has one entry. The data contain 500,000 or so distinct CDR3 sequences, 15% to 20% of them singletons. V was trimmed by 9 bases and J by 2 bases, leaving 14 bases between them. The CDR3 totals 13 residues. Germline V gene lookup returns CDR1 MDHEN and CDR2 SYDVKM. The origin of this receptor is a woman in her 30s with Graves' ophthalmopathy. Sequenced material: blood. The chain combines TRBV28 with TRBJ2-7; TRBD1 is a possible D gene (6 bases). The DNA for the CDR3 is TGTGCCAGTACCGAAGGACAGACCTACGAGCAGTACTTC. Its protein product is CASTEGQTYEQYF.